The 9 T cell receptor beta chains given below trace back to one sample, sequenced in a study of cytomegalovirus exposure and HLA in healthy donors. It was with 60 Vbeta and 13 Jbeta primers that the PCR ran. Clones were read by immunoSEQ multiplex PCR, and TCRdb kept only the in-frame ones, dropping some. Among around 190,000 clones listed, 75% to 85% were seen once. Sequencing was performed on PBMCs. Receptor source: a woman aged 25 to 45 in good health and CMV-seropositive.

The V and J genes are TRBV6-5 and TRBJ1-2; 8 positions match TRBD1. Trimming removed 0 bases from V and 6 bases from J; junction bases left unmatched: 3. The CDR3 is 14 residues long. Germline values: CDR1 MNHEY, CDR2 SVGAGI. The CDR3 coding sequence is TGTGCCAGCAGTTACTCCGGACAGGGAAATGGCTACACCTTC. Translation: CASSYSGQGNGYTF.

The rearrangement joins TRBV27 to TRBJ1-1; 10 nucleotides align to TRBD1. V dropped 3 bases and J dropped 5; count of bases not matched to a gene: 6. Looked up from germline, CDR1 is MNHEY and CDR2 is SMNVEV (reference sequence). This CDR3 is 15 amino acids long. CDR3 amino acids: CASSFRTGGDTEAFF. The CDR3 DNA reads as TGTGCCAGCAGTTTTCGGACAGGGGGGGATACTGAAGCTTTCTTT.

The chain couples TRBV7-3 to TRBJ2-2, with TRBD2 as a possible D gene (5 bases). The CDR3 length is 12 residues. Germline CDR1 is SGHTA and CDR2 is FQGTGA. Trimming removed 8 bases at V and 3 bases at J, with 7 bases between. The CDR3 coding sequence is TGTGCCAGCCTCGGGGACACCGGGGAGCTGTTTTTT. Translated, it gives CASLGDTGELFF.

This chain links TRBV5-1 with TRBJ2-2; 7 bases are a match to TRBD1. Losses at the gene ends were 1 base for V and 2 bases for J; bases not matched to a gene: 8. The CDR3 contains 17 residues. CDR1 SGHRS and CDR2 YFSETQ come from the germline V gene. The CDR3 coding sequence is TGCGCCAGCAGCTTGCGTTGGCACAGGGGAAACACCGGGGAGCTGTTTTTT. This gives the protein CASSLRWHRGNTGELFF.

The J gene is TRBJ1-5, the V gene TRBV7-2; D is unclear. Trimming shortened V by 1 base and J by 11 bases, and 15 bases separated the two germline ends. This CDR3 contains 14 residues. Germline CDR1 reads SGHTA; CDR2 reads FQGNSA. The CDR3 bases are TGTGCCAGCAGCTTAGGGCGGGCCGGGAGAGCCCAGCATTTT. It specifies CASSLGRAGRAQHF.

The rearrangement links TRBV28 to TRBJ2-7; TRBD1 might be the D (5 bases). V dropped 5 bases and J dropped 0 bases, with 17 bases sitting between them. This CDR3 contains 16 residues. Germline CDR1 MDHEN, CDR2 SYDVKM. The CDR3 bases are TGTGCCAGCAGTCCCAGGGTTGGGGATGGCTCCTACGAGCAGTACTTC. Its protein is CASSPRVGDGSYEQYF.

The chain links TRBV18 to TRBJ2-5; D is possibly TRBD1 (5 bases). Trimming took off 0 bases at V and 5 bases at J, with 13 bases between the two ends. CDR3 length: 15 residues. CDR1 is KGHSH and CDR2 is LQKENI in the germline V gene. CDR3 in DNA: TGTGCCAGCTCACCACCGACAGCCGAAGGGGAGACCCAGTACTTC. This encodes CASSPPTAEGETQYF.

The J gene is TRBJ1-2, the V gene TRBV28, with 7 bases aligning to TRBD1. Germline V gives CDR1 MDHEN, CDR2 SYDVKM. The V segment lost 4 bases and the J segment 4 bases; nucleotides outside the gene matches: 6. The CDR3 length is 14 residues. As DNA, the CDR3 is TGTGCCAGCAGTTACGGCGGACAGGTCTATGGCTACACCTTC. It translates to CASSYGGQVYGYTF.

The chain is built from TRBV27 and TRBJ2-6; D gene ambiguous. CDR3 length: 14 amino acids. The V end lost 5 bases, the J end lost 6 bases, and 11 bases lay between the germline ends. Germline V CDR1 and CDR2: MNHEY, SMNVEV (reference sequence). The CDR3 region is CASSAVGAANVLTF. The CDR3 bases are TGTGCCAGCAGTGCCGTCGGTGCGGCCAACGTCCTGACTTTC.